The 31 T cell receptor beta chains below come from one sample, sequenced in a study of blood T cell repertoires in COVID-19. Only in-frame clones appear in the TCRdb table, and some are missing; sequencing was by immunoSEQ multiplex PCR. Among around 300,000 clones listed, around 85% were seen once. The source material was peripheral blood. Source of these receptors: a woman in her seventies with acute or convalescent COVID-19.

The chain carries TRBV2 and TRBJ1-4; D may be TRBD1 (5 bases). The CDR3 spans 14 residues. Trimming removed 6 bases from V and 7 bases from J, with 15 bases in between. Germline V gives CDR1 SNHLY, CDR2 FYNNEI. For the CDR3, the DNA is TGTGCCAGCAGGGTACAGGACGATGGTGAAAAACTGTTTTTT. Translating gives CASRVQDDGEKLFF. The variable domain in full, with the rest retrieved from reference TRBV2 and TRBJ1-4, is EPEVTQTPSHQVTQMGQEVILRCVPISNHLYFYWYRQILGQKVEFLVSFYNNEISEKSEIFDDQFSVERPDGSNFTLKIRSTKLEDSAMYFCASRVQDDGEKLFFGSGTQLSVL.

The gene calls are TRBV1 and TRBJ2-7; the table gives TRBD2 as D, unverified against the DNA. TRBV1 is a pseudogene segment. This CDR3 region has 16 residues. CDR3 in amino acids: CTSSRWTSGDFYEQYF. CDR3 in DNA: TGCACCAGCAGCCGGTGGACTAGCGGGGACTTCTACGAGCAGTACTTC.

This rearrangement joins TRBV6-5 to TRBJ2-3, with TRBD2 as a possible D gene (5 bases). V was trimmed by 6 bases and J by 1 base, leaving 11 bases between them. The CDR3 is made up of 14 amino acids. The V gene's germline CDR1 is MNHEY and CDR2 SVGAGI. This CDR3 is CASSPGKGTDTQYF. CDR3 bases: TGTGCCAGCAGCCCGGGGAAGGGCACAGATACGCAGTATTTT.

In the case of this clone: A junction end diverges from the germline sequence, so it may reflect a read error. J is TRBJ2-3 and V is TRBV5-1; 7 positions match TRBD1. Germline-derived CDR1 and CDR2 are SGHRS and YFSETQ. There are 13 residues in the CDR3. This chain's CDR3 is CTSSTGVADTQYF. The DNA of the CDR3 is TGCACCAGCAGTACAGGGGTGGCAGATACGCAGTATTTT.

This chain joins TRBV28 and TRBJ1-3; D is uncertain. Germline V gene data show CDR1 as MDHEN and CDR2 as SYDVKM. The CDR3 is made up of 15 amino acids. Deletions cut 6 bases from V and 2 bases from J, with 14 bases between. CDR3 sequence: CASRGWEAAGNTIYF. The DNA of the CDR3 is TGTGCCAGCAGGGGTTGGGAGGCGGCTGGAAACACCATATATTTT.

The CDR3 DNA reads as TGTGCCAGCAGCCCTCATCAGCCCCAGCATTTT. This gives the protein CASSPHQPQHF. This sequence joins TRBV21-1 and TRBJ1-5. TRBV21-1 is assigned pseudogene status. This CDR3 region has 11 residues.

V gene TRBV5-1 combines with J gene TRBJ2-1, with 7 positions matching TRBD2. The germline gives CDR1 SGHRS, CDR2 YFSETQ. CDR3 length: 16 residues. Trimming at V came to 4 bases and at J to 0 bases, leaving 7 bases not matched to a gene. CDR3 bases: TGCGCCAGCAGCCTGCCAGCGGGGAGCTCCTACAATGAGCAGTTCTTC. It is translated as CASSLPAGSSYNEQFF.

CDR3 region: CASSSPSRGEQYF. As DNA, the CDR3 is TGCGCCAGCAGCTCCCCGAGTCGCGGCGAGCAGTACTTC. This chain uses TRBV5-1 with TRBJ2-7; unclear D gene. Germline V gene lookup returns CDR1 SGHRS and CDR2 YFSETQ. The CDR3 is made up of 13 amino acids. The V and J ends lost 3 bases and 6 bases respectively, with 13 bases between them.

The V and J genes are TRBV3-1 (or the pseudogene TRBV3-2) and TRBJ2-4; TRBD1 aligns across 8 bases. Germline CDR1 reads LGHDT; CDR2 reads YNNKEL (reference sequence). J gave up 0 bases and V 4 bases, and 17 bases lay outside the gene matches. The CDR3 is made up of 20 amino acids. Here the CDR3 reads CASSPHPGTGKSGAKNIQYF. CDR3 DNA sequence: TGTGCCAGCAGCCCCCATCCCGGGACAGGTAAATCGGGAGCCAAAAACATTCAGTACTTC.

This chain connects TRBV18 to TRBJ2-2, with TRBD1 matching 7 bases. Trimming cost V 6 bases and J 4 bases; bases outside gene matches: 11. Germline values: CDR1 KGHSH, CDR2 LQKENI. This CDR3 is 16 amino acids long. The CDR3 loop is CASSHGKGAVTGELFF. For the CDR3, the DNA is TGTGCCAGCTCCCACGGAAAGGGGGCAGTCACCGGGGAGCTGTTTTTT.

V and J are TRBV7-2 and TRBJ2-5, with 9 bases aligning to TRBD2. The ends lost 1 base at V and 2 bases at J; junction bases unmatched: 5. The germline V gene encodes CDR1 SGHTA and CDR2 FQGNSA. The CDR3 has 16 residues. This chain's CDR3 is CASSLVWRGGQETQYF. CDR3 nucleotide sequence: TGTGCCAGCAGCTTAGTCTGGCGGGGGGGTCAAGAGACCCAGTACTTC. The full variable domain, rest sourced from reference TRBV7-2 and TRBJ2-5, is GAGVSQSPSNKVTEKGKDVELRCDPISGHTALYWYRQSLGQGLEFLIYFQGNSAPDKSGLPSDRFSAERTGGSVSTLTIQRTQQEDSAVYLCASSLVWRGGQETQYFGPGTRLLVL.

V gene TRBV2 combines with J gene TRBJ1-1; tentative D call: TRBD1 (5 bases). The CDR3 covers 14 residues. CDR1 is SNHLY, CDR2 FYNNEI, per germline. The germline V and J ends were trimmed by 4 bases and 11 bases, with 20 bases remaining between them. The CDR3 here is CASSGVAGPSGAFF. In nucleotides, the CDR3 is TGTGCCAGCAGTGGGGTGGCGGGACCCTCGGGGGCTTTCTTT.

The genes are TRBV4-1 and TRBJ1-5; the D is unclear. V dropped 4 bases and J dropped 6 bases, with 10 bases sitting between them. This CDR3 is 13 amino acids long. The germline V gene has CDR1 MGHRA and CDR2 YSYEKL. CDR3 coding DNA: TGCGCCAGCAGCCTTCGGGAGTCTCAGCCCCAGCATTTT. It codes for CASSLRESQPQHF.

V and J are TRBV2 and TRBJ1-3; D possibly corresponds to TRBD1 (5 bases). V dropped 8 bases and J dropped 2 bases, with 13 bases sitting between them. The CDR3 has 14 residues. Germline loops: CDR1 SNHLY, CDR2 FYNNEI. The CDR3 region has the DNA TGTGCCAGCGGGCGGGGGAACCCTGGAAACACCATATATTTT. Encoded protein: CASGRGNPGNTIYF.

This chain joins TRBV7-6 and TRBJ2-2; D ambiguous. Trimming took off 1 base at V and 0 bases at J, with 9 bases between the two ends. CDR1 SGHVS and CDR2 FNYEAQ come from the germline V gene. This CDR3 is built from 16 residues. CDR3: CASSLENTANTGELFF. The CDR3 DNA reads TGTGCCAGCAGCTTAGAAAATACAGCGAACACCGGGGAGCTGTTTTTT. Using reference TRBV7-6 and TRBJ2-2 for the parts outside the CDR3, the full variable domain is GAGVSQSPRYKVTKRGQDVALRCDPISGHVSLYWYRQALGQGPEFLTYFNYEAQQDKSGLPNDRFSAERPEGSISTLTIQRTEQRDSAMYRCASSLENTANTGELFFGEGSRLTVL.

The rearrangement links TRBV5-1 to TRBJ2-2; maybe TRBD2 (6 bases). The CDR3 is 15 amino acids. Germline values: CDR1 SGHRS, CDR2 YFSETQ. V was pared by 1 base and J by 3 bases, with 10 bases between. CDR3 nucleotides: TGCGCCAGCAGCTTGTTAGGAGGGGACACCGGGGAGCTGTTTTTT. It translates to CASSLLGGDTGELFF.

The V and J genes are TRBV10-3 and TRBJ2-5; 14 bases agree with TRBD2. V was pared by 11 bases and J by 5 bases, with 16 bases of the junction left unmatched. CDR3 length: 17 amino acids. Germline loops: CDR1 ENHRY, CDR2 SYGVKD. The CDR3 region has the DNA TGTGCCTCCGCCGGAACCGGGACTAGCGGGGGAGGGGAGACCCAGTACTTC. Its translation: CASAGTGTSGGGETQYF.

This clone has just one count. This chain connects TRBV6-5 to TRBJ1-1; D is possibly TRBD1 (5 bases). In germline, CDR1 is MNHEY, CDR2 SVGAGI. The CDR3 totals 15 residues. The V and J ends lost 2 bases and 6 bases respectively, with 16 bases between them. CDR3 residues: CASSYGGAGRAEAFF. The CDR3 DNA follows: TGTGCCAGCAGTTACGGCGGGGCAGGGAGGGCTGAAGCTTTCTTT.

The chain combines TRBV19 with TRBJ2-5; TRBD1 matches at 8 bases. This CDR3 is built from 14 residues. Germline loops: CDR1 LNHDA, CDR2 SQIVND (reference sequence). Germline trimming cut 3 bases from V and 5 bases from J; bases unmatched to any gene: 5. CDR3 sequence (DNA): TGTGCCAGTAGTATTTCAGGGGGCCTGGAGACCCAGTACTTC. Its translation: CASSISGGLETQYF.

CDR3 DNA sequence: TGCAGCGTTGAACGGGGTGTAAAAAACATTCAGTACTTC. Its translation: CSVERGVKNIQYF. The V gene is TRBV29-1, the J gene TRBJ2-4; possible D gene TRBD2, 5 bases. Trimming cost V 2 bases and J 4 bases, with 9 bases left between them. Per germline, CDR1 SQVTM and CDR2 ANQGSEA. This CDR3 region has 13 residues.

The chain couples TRBV5-1 to TRBJ2-7, with a weak D call TRBD2 (5 bases). CDR3 length: 14 amino acids. Deletions cut 0 bases from V and 6 bases from J, with 13 bases between. Germline loops: CDR1 SGHRS, CDR2 YFSETQ. CDR3 nucleotides: TGCGCCAGCAGCTTGGGCCTCGTCGGGATCGAGCAGTACTTC. It is translated as CASSLGLVGIEQYF.

V usage is TRBV9 and J usage is TRBJ2-1, with D perhaps TRBD1 (6 bases). Trimming shortened V by 2 bases and J by 4 bases, and 10 bases separated the two germline ends. Germline values: CDR1 SGDLS, CDR2 YYNGEE. This CDR3 has 14 residues. The CDR3 DNA is TGTGCCAGCAGCGTGGGGGCCCCGTACAATGAGCAGTTCTTC. Its translation is CASSVGAPYNEQFF.

The chain joins TRBV18 to TRBJ1-2, with 11 bases lining up with TRBD1. The CDR3 sequence is 14 residues long. Unmatched junction bases numbered 9, after V lost 7 bases and J lost 8 bases. Germline lookup yields CDR1 KGHSH and CDR2 LQKENI. The CDR3 DNA reads as TGTGCCAGCTTTGGACAGGGGGCAGGGAGAGGCTACACCTTC. Protein product: CASFGQGAGRGYTF.

The chain is built from TRBV29-1 and TRBJ1-1, with TRBD1 identical over 8 bases. CDR1 SQVTM and CDR2 ANQGSEA come from the germline V gene. The CDR3 loop spans 14 amino acids. The ends lost 4 bases at V and 4 bases at J; junction bases unmatched: 8. The DNA of the CDR3 is TGCAGCGTTGCCGCGAACAGGGGGACCACTGAAGCTTTCTTT. The encoded protein is CSVAANRGTTEAFF.

The chain has TRBV7-6 and TRBJ2-5; 9 positions match TRBD2. This CDR3 has 15 amino acids. Trimming cost V 7 bases and J 2 bases; bases outside gene matches: 8. Looked up from germline, CDR1 is SGHVS and CDR2 is FNYEAQ. The CDR3 DNA sequence: TGTGCCAGCATCAAGGGGCTAGCGGGGCAAGAGACCCAGTACTTC. Protein: CASIKGLAGQETQYF.

The chain has TRBV28 and TRBJ2-7; tentatively, D is TRBD2 (5 bases). This CDR3 region has 12 residues. Germline V gene lookup returns CDR1 MDHEN and CDR2 SYDVKM. V lost 2 bases to trimming and J lost 6 bases, with 8 bases between them. The CDR3 is CASSLEGVEQYF. The CDR3, as DNA: TGTGCCAGCAGTTTAGAGGGCGTCGAGCAGTACTTC.

The J gene is TRBJ1-3, the V gene TRBV13; D is unclear. Germline CDR1 PRHDT, CDR2 FYEKMQ (reference sequence). Trimming left V 5 bases short and J 0 bases short, with 8 bases between. This CDR3 comprises 14 residues. The CDR3 bases are TGTGCCAGCAGCCCCGGTGTCTCTGGAAACACCATATATTTT. Its translation: CASSPGVSGNTIYF.

The chain joins TRBV5-1 to TRBJ1-6, with 7 bases lining up with TRBD1. Per germline, CDR1 SGHRS and CDR2 YFSETQ. V shed 2 bases, J shed 6 bases, and the junction held 11 bases outside the gene matches. The CDR3 extends over 17 amino acids. The DNA for the CDR3 is TGCGCCAGCAGCTTAGGGGTTGGGACAGCCGCTAATTCACCCCTCCACTTT. This sequence encodes CASSLGVGTAANSPLHF.

The chain combines TRBV10-3 with TRBJ1-2, with TRBD1 as a possible D gene (5 bases). The CDR3 sequence is 14 residues long. Germline loops: CDR1 ENHRY, CDR2 SYGVKD. V lost 10 bases, J lost 2 bases, and 17 bases lay in between. In DNA form, the CDR3 reads TGTGCCACCTCCGACCGGCCAGGGAACTATGGCTACACCTTC. The encoded protein is CATSDRPGNYGYTF.

The V call is TRBV19, the J call TRBJ1-6; TRBD1 agrees at 7 bases. Germline CDR1 reads LNHDA; CDR2 reads SQIVND (reference sequence). The CDR3 runs to 14 residues. Trimming at V came to 6 bases and at J to 7 bases, leaving 6 bases not matched to a gene. The CDR3 loop reads CASREGQLNSPLHF. The CDR3 bases are TGTGCCAGTAGAGAGGGACAGCTAAATTCACCCCTCCACTTT.

The chain uses TRBV19 and TRBJ2-2; 7 positions match TRBD1. V dropped 6 bases and J dropped 6; count of bases not matched to a gene: 1. Germline V gene data show CDR1 as LNHDA and CDR2 as SQIVND (reference sequence). The CDR3 extends over 12 amino acids. This chain's CDR3 is CASSQGAGELFF. For the CDR3, the DNA is TGTGCCAGTAGCCAGGGGGCCGGGGAGCTGTTTTTT.